This note documents a single TCR beta chain sequence. Its binding antigen is unknown. No base quality information exists; no much larger clone differs at one position. The sequencer was an Illumina HiSeq 2500. Quantitative 5'-RACE with molecular barcodes was used to prepare TCR beta libraries. As for the authors' bioinformatics: Disease-linked TCR variants were identified with a new computational method built on a probabilistic model of VDJ rearrangement. TCRdb reanalyzed the raw reads on its own, using fastp at Q25 for trimming and MiXCR for clone calling, and kept in-frame beta chains. CDR3 protein duplicates are merged, each entry listing the most common genes and DNA. Here the V and J calls rest on TCRdb's processing, not on the authors' analysis. This sample is represented by more than 60,000 distinct CDR3 sequences; under 7.5% of them were singletons. The ten largest clones represent roughly 5% of the sample.

The record originates from a study of CD8 T cells in ankylosing spondylitis (TCRdb year 2017). About the investigation overall: To find TCR variants linked to disease, the study profiled T cell receptor beta repertoires in ankylosing spondylitis patients and healthy donors. The full study cohort was made up of about 24 ankylosing spondylitis patients and roughly 98 healthy donors. Peripheral blood was sampled, and synovial fluid was also collected from ankylosing spondylitis patients.

General conclusions and limits of the study: The disease-linked clones were reported as significantly enriched in matched synovial fluid samples from ankylosing spondylitis patients. The disease-linked clones showed a CD8+ phenotype and occurred at relatively low frequencies in peripheral blood. Blood from ankylosing spondylitis patients appeared to be characterized by a TCR beta motif composed of about 8 highly homologous amino acid variants. Some of the motif variants had been reported before in the synovial fluid and blood of reactive arthritis patients, a finding that suggests common disease-initiation mechanisms.

Synovial fluid samples were matched to blood samples from the same ankylosing spondylitis patients. Sequencing was done on a sample of synovial fluid, either unsorted or a sorted T cell fraction (not recorded which). The clonotype originates from a male donor with ankylosing spondylitis.

The CDR3 loop reads CASSENSPANTGELFF. The bases read TGTGCCAGCAGTGAAAATTCACCCGCGAACACCGGGGAGCTGTTTTTT. Here the chain combines TRBV2 and TRBJ2-2; there is no confident call for the D gene. V loses 2 bases of germline sequence and J loses 0 bases, and the interval between the two ends is 10 bases. Taken from the germline V gene, the CDR1 and CDR2 loops are SNHLY and FYNNEI. The CDR3 runs 16 residues from the cysteine to the phenylalanine. The kept DNA is CDR3 alone, 48 bases in frame from the first base.